Listed below are T cell receptor beta chains from one sample, sequenced in a study of shared clonotypes between healthy human individuals. Data came from immunoSEQ multiplex PCR; TCRdb stores just in-frame clones and leaves some out. The sample has about 2.2 million clones, about 93% seen once. The sequenced sample was naive CD8+ T cells from PBMCs. The receptor set was obtained from a man younger than 30 in good health. Some clones in this sample may be carry-over from other donors' samples. CDR3s include the opening cysteine and the closing phenylalanine or tryptophan. D genes are given only for firm matches. The size of a clone is reported for some rows only, either as once, few or many, or as a class for expanded clones.

v_gene: TRBV6-1; j_gene: TRBJ1-4; len: 14; d_gene: NA; abundance: NA; CDR3aa: CASSYEPRVEKLFF; CDR3nt: TGTGCCAGCAGTTATGAACCCAGGGTTGAAAAACTGTTTTTT
v_gene: TRBV6-1; j_gene: TRBJ2-7; len: 15; d_gene: NA; abundance: once; CDR3aa: CASSEVWGRPYEQYF; CDR3nt: TGTGCCAGCAGTGAAGTTTGGGGGAGACCCTACGAGCAGTACTTC
v_gene: TRBV9; j_gene: TRBJ1-1; len: 15; d_gene: TRBD1; abundance: NA; CDR3aa: CASSVGRGLNTEAFF; CDR3nt: TGTGCCAGCAGCGTGGGCAGGGGGCTGAACACTGAAGCTTTCTTT
v_gene: TRBV6-1; j_gene: TRBJ1-4; len: 15; d_gene: TRBD1; abundance: NA; CDR3aa: CASSPYRGDNEKLFF; CDR3nt: TGTGCCAGCAGTCCCTACAGGGGGGATAATGAAAAACTGTTTTTT
v_gene: TRBV27; j_gene: TRBJ2-2; len: 13; d_gene: NA; abundance: NA; CDR3aa: CASISRAPGELFF; CDR3nt: TGTGCCAGCATTTCCCGGGCCCCCGGGGAGCTGTTTTTT
v_gene: TRBV9; j_gene: TRBJ2-7; len: 15; d_gene: NA; abundance: NA; CDR3aa: CASSPPGQRPGEQYF; CDR3nt: TGTGCCAGCAGCCCCCCGGGACAACGGCCAGGGGAGCAGTACTTC
v_gene: TRBV18; j_gene: TRBJ1-3; len: 15; d_gene: NA; abundance: NA; CDR3aa: CASSPFPEGGNTIYF; CDR3nt: TGTGCCAGCTCACCATTCCCCGAGGGAGGAAACACCATATATTTT
v_gene: TRBV7-9; j_gene: TRBJ1-2; len: 13; d_gene: TRBD1; abundance: NA; CDR3aa: CASSSGQAFGYTF; CDR3nt: TGTGCCAGCAGCTCGGGACAGGCGTTCGGGTACACCTTC
v_gene: TRBV19; j_gene: TRBJ2-7; len: 15; d_gene: TRBD1; abundance: NA; CDR3aa: CASSARDRGYYEQYF; CDR3nt: TGTGCCAGTAGTGCCCGGGACAGGGGTTACTACGAGCAGTACTTC
v_gene: TRBV4-3; j_gene: TRBJ2-7; len: 13; d_gene: NA; abundance: NA; CDR3aa: CASSQGYNYEQYF; CDR3nt: TGCGCCAGCAGCCAGGGATACAACTACGAGCAGTACTTC
v_gene: TRBV5-1; j_gene: TRBJ2-5; len: 15; d_gene: NA; abundance: NA; CDR3aa: CASSPAVLDKETQYF; CDR3nt: TGCGCCAGCAGCCCGGCGGTGTTGGATAAAGAGACCCAGTACTTC
v_gene: TRBV25-1; j_gene: TRBJ1-2; len: 15; d_gene: TRBD1; abundance: NA; CDR3aa: CASSRRDRERKGYTF; CDR3nt: TGTGCCAGCAGTCGACGGGACAGGGAGAGAAAGGGCTACACCTTC
v_gene: TRBV29-1; j_gene: TRBJ2-1; len: 12; d_gene: NA; abundance: NA; CDR3aa: CSVRGIGNEQFF; CDR3nt: TGCAGCGTGAGGGGGATTGGCAATGAGCAGTTCTTC
v_gene: TRBV18; j_gene: TRBJ2-5; len: 16; d_gene: TRBD2; abundance: NA; CDR3aa: CASSPPTAGGQETQYF; CDR3nt: TGTGCCAGCTCACCACCGACAGCGGGAGGGCAAGAGACCCAGTACTTC
v_gene: TRBV4-2; j_gene: TRBJ1-1; len: 15; d_gene: NA; abundance: NA; CDR3aa: CASSQVQLENTEAFF; CDR3nt: TGTGCCAGCAGCCAGGTACAGTTAGAGAACACTGAAGCTTTCTTT
v_gene: TRBV7-8; j_gene: TRBJ2-1; len: 12; d_gene: NA; abundance: NA; CDR3aa: CASMRSENEQFF; CDR3nt: TGTGCCAGCATGCGGAGCGAAAATGAGCAGTTCTTC
v_gene: TRBV27; j_gene: TRBJ1-4; len: 18; d_gene: NA; abundance: NA; CDR3aa: CASSPLPTDSPTNEKLFF; CDR3nt: TGTGCCAGCAGTCCCCTCCCCACAGACAGCCCAACTAATGAAAAACTGTTTTTT
v_gene: TRBV27; j_gene: TRBJ1-2; len: 16; d_gene: NA; abundance: NA; CDR3aa: CASSRTGSSANYGYTF; CDR3nt: TGTGCCAGCAGTCGCACAGGGTCCTCTGCTAACTATGGCTACACCTTC
v_gene: TRBV7-9; j_gene: TRBJ2-2; len: 17; d_gene: NA; abundance: NA; CDR3aa: CASSLAVWGRNTGELFF; CDR3nt: TGTGCCAGCAGCTTAGCGGTGTGGGGAAGGAACACCGGGGAGCTGTTTTTT
v_gene: TRBV18; j_gene: TRBJ2-5; len: 15; d_gene: NA; abundance: NA; CDR3aa: CASSPSGTTGETQYF; CDR3nt: TGTGCCAGCTCACCTTCAGGGACGACGGGAGAGACCCAGTACTTC
v_gene: TRBV28; j_gene: TRBJ2-1; len: 13; d_gene: NA; abundance: NA; CDR3aa: CASRGTRYNEQFF; CDR3nt: TGTGCCAGCAGGGGGACCAGATACAATGAGCAGTTCTTC
v_gene: TRBV7-9; j_gene: TRBJ2-5; len: 17; d_gene: NA; abundance: NA; CDR3aa: CASSLHLLAQTQETQYF; CDR3nt: TGTGCCAGCAGCCTACACCTCCTCGCACAGACACAAGAGACCCAGTACTTC
v_gene: TRBV11-3; j_gene: TRBJ1-1; len: 13; d_gene: NA; abundance: NA; CDR3aa: CASSLAGYTEAFF; CDR3nt: TGTGCCAGCAGCTTAGCGGGGTACACTGAAGCTTTCTTT
v_gene: TRBV7-9; j_gene: TRBJ1-4; len: 15; d_gene: NA; abundance: NA; CDR3aa: CASNFLDGRFEKLFF; CDR3nt: TGTGCCAGCAATTTTCTGGACGGACGTTTTGAAAAACTGTTTTTT
v_gene: TRBV18; j_gene: TRBJ1-1; len: 13; d_gene: TRBD1; abundance: NA; CDR3aa: CASSDRGNTEAFF; CDR3nt: TGTGCCAGCTCAGACAGGGGGAACACTGAAGCTTTCTTT
v_gene: TRBV19; j_gene: TRBJ1-1; len: 15; d_gene: NA; abundance: NA; CDR3aa: CASSIHFRVGTEAFF; CDR3nt: TGTGCCAGTAGTATACATTTCCGGGTGGGCACTGAAGCTTTCTTT
v_gene: TRBV7-2; j_gene: TRBJ2-2; len: 14; d_gene: NA; abundance: NA; CDR3aa: CASTHRENTGELFF; CDR3nt: TGTGCCAGCACCCACCGGGAGAACACCGGGGAGCTGTTTTTT
v_gene: TRBV19; j_gene: TRBJ2-7; len: 16; d_gene: TRBD1; abundance: NA; CDR3aa: CASSMGSRDSSYEQYF; CDR3nt: TGTGCCAGTAGTATGGGGAGCCGGGACAGCTCCTACGAGCAGTACTTC
v_gene: TRBV9; j_gene: TRBJ2-7; len: 13; d_gene: NA; abundance: NA; CDR3aa: CASSAGQAYEQYF; CDR3nt: TGTGCCAGCAGTGCAGGACAAGCCTACGAGCAGTACTTC
v_gene: TRBV2; j_gene: TRBJ2-2; len: 16; d_gene: NA; abundance: NA; CDR3aa: CASSESDIPGTGELFF; CDR3nt: TGTGCCAGCAGTGAAAGTGACATCCCAGGGACCGGGGAGCTGTTTTTT
v_gene: TRBV9; j_gene: TRBJ2-7; len: 15; d_gene: TRBD1; abundance: once; CDR3aa: CASSVAGTVSYEQYF; CDR3nt: TGTGCCAGCAGCGTAGCAGGGACAGTCTCCTACGAGCAGTACTTC
v_gene: TRBV14; j_gene: TRBJ2-7; len: 13; d_gene: NA; abundance: NA; CDR3aa: CASSQESREEQYF; CDR3nt: TGTGCCAGCAGCCAAGAATCCAGGGAAGAGCAGTACTTC
v_gene: TRBV6-1; j_gene: TRBJ2-1; len: 18; d_gene: NA; abundance: NA; CDR3aa: CASSEGMLFLSSYNEQFF; CDR3nt: TGTGCCAGCAGTGAAGGGATGCTTTTTTTAAGCTCCTACAATGAGCAGTTCTTC
v_gene: TRBV5-5; j_gene: TRBJ1-4; len: 14; d_gene: NA; abundance: NA; CDR3aa: CASSLSMRSEKLFF; CDR3nt: TGTGCCAGCAGCTTATCAATGAGGAGTGAAAAACTGTTTTTT
v_gene: TRBV28; j_gene: TRBJ1-5; len: 16; d_gene: NA; abundance: NA; CDR3aa: CASSFHAGKGNQPQHF; CDR3nt: TGTGCCAGCAGTTTTCATGCCGGCAAGGGCAATCAGCCCCAGCATTTT
v_gene: TRBV4-1; j_gene: TRBJ2-3; len: 15; d_gene: TRBD1; abundance: once; CDR3aa: CASSQGQARTDTQYF; CDR3nt: TGCGCCAGCAGCCAGGGACAGGCCCGCACAGATACGCAGTATTTT
v_gene: TRBV4-1; j_gene: TRBJ2-7; len: 15; d_gene: NA; abundance: NA; CDR3aa: CASSQGPAGTHEQYF; CDR3nt: TGCGCCAGCAGCCAAGGGCCAGCTGGCACCCACGAGCAGTACTTC